Below are 3 T cell receptor beta chains sequenced from a single sample in a study of blood T cell repertoires in COVID-19. The protocol was immunoSEQ multiplex PCR, while the TCRdb copy is restricted to in-frame clones and leaves out a portion. Of about 320,000 clones in the sample, roughly 85% were seen once. Sequencing was performed on peripheral blood. These receptors all come from a human donor in a cohort sampled during active COVID-19.

This clone came up once. V is TRBV5-1 and J is TRBJ1-5; D is perhaps TRBD1 (6 bases). CDR3 size: 14 residues. In germline, CDR1 is SGHRS, CDR2 YFSETQ. V was pared by 4 bases and J by 7 bases, with 15 bases between. CDR3 nucleotides: TGCGCCAGCAGCCCGACGGGGGGCCCCCAGCCCCAGCATTTT. This codes for CASSPTGGPQPQHF.

The CDR3 coding sequence is TGTGCCAGCAGCGTCAGGGCTTCCCAGCTCAACACCGGGGAGCTGTTTTTT. It codes for CASSVRASQLNTGELFF. The gene calls are TRBV9 and TRBJ2-2; D possibly corresponds to TRBD1 (5 bases). Germline V lookup: CDR1 SGDLS, CDR2 YYNGEE. The V end lost 2 bases, the J end lost 2 bases, and 16 bases lay between the germline ends. This CDR3 has 17 amino acids.

The genes are TRBV21-1 and TRBJ2-7; the table's D call of TRBD2 was not tested on the DNA. TRBV21-1 is flagged as a pseudogene. The CDR3 extends over 18 amino acids. CDR3 coding DNA: TGTGCCAGCAGCAAATCACCTCAACAACCACTAGCGACCTACGAGCAGTACTTC. Translation gives CASSKSPQQPLATYEQYF.